Sequencing of this TCR beta chain was carried out in a study of cytomegalovirus exposure and HLA in healthy donors. Donors were ostensibly healthy at sampling, although undocumented immune exposures were probable. Primers for the PCR totalled 60 Vbeta and 13 Jbeta. The assay was immunoSEQ multiplex PCR, and TCRdb's table has in-frame clones only and misses some. Of 95,000 to 150,000 clones in the sample, about 60% were seen once. The V gene lost 1 base and the J gene lost 7 bases, with 12 bases spanning the gap. The germline V gene has CDR1 SGHRS and CDR2 YFSETQ. The CDR3 covers 14 residues. The gene calls are TRBV5-1 and TRBJ2-1; tentatively, D is TRBD2 (5 bases). The sample comprised PBMCs. This TCR was recovered from a man in his forties or fifties in good health and CMV-seropositive. CDR3 protein: CASSLRGIPNEQFF. The CDR3 DNA reads TGCGCCAGCAGCTTGCGGGGAATCCCTAATGAGCAGTTCTTC.